These 5 T cell receptor beta chains share one sample of origin, sequenced in a study of TIL therapy for anti-PD-1-resistant metastatic lung cancer. Time point: pre-treatment sample, taken before nivolumab and TIL therapy. Most excised metastases sampled were pleural nodules or supraclavicular lymph nodes. The libraries were made with immunoSEQ v3. Produced via immunoSEQ multiplex PCR; TCRdb's table is partial and in-frame only. This sample has approximately 97,000 clones, with around three fifths found just once. Sequencing used tumor tissue, obtained at baseline. All receptors come from a person between 25 and 79 years old with non-small cell lung cancer.

This clone has more than one count but fewer than ten. The V call is TRBV6-1, the J call TRBJ1-5, with a weak D call TRBD1 (6 bases). This CDR3 comprises 16 residues. In germline, CDR1 is MNHNS, CDR2 SASEGT. V lost 4 bases and J 2 bases, leaving 15 bases between the germline ends. The CDR3 spells CASSALGRQGNQPQHF. In DNA form, the CDR3 reads TGTGCCAGCAGTGCTCTGGGCAGACAGGGCAATCAGCCCCAGCATTTT.

This clone was observed once. The V and J genes are TRBV28 and TRBJ1-5, with D perhaps matching TRBD1 (6 bases). Germline lookup yields CDR1 MDHEN and CDR2 SYDVKM. The CDR3 is made up of 15 amino acids. V dropped 6 bases and J dropped 5 bases, with 17 bases sitting between them. For the CDR3, the DNA is TGTGCCAGCAGACCCACAGGGTTGGGTCATCAGCCCCAGCATTTT. This encodes CASRPTGLGHQPQHF.

The chain employs TRBV12-3 or TRBV12-4 and TRBJ2-1; 7 nucleotides line up with TRBD1. This CDR3 comprises 12 residues. With 4 bases clipped from V and 10 bases from J, the junction kept 4 bases outside the gene matches. The CDR3 DNA sequence: TGTGCCAGCAGTTCCGGACAGGTCGAGCAGTTCTTC. This encodes CASSSGQVEQFF.

A single count supports this clone. This chain links TRBV3-1 (or the pseudogene TRBV3-2) with TRBJ1-1; TRBD1 might be the D (6 bases). Germline CDR1 reads LGHDT; CDR2 reads YNNKEL (reference sequence). This CDR3 has 14 residues. V lost 0 bases and J 11 bases, leaving 16 bases between the germline ends. CDR3 coding DNA: TGTGCCAGCAGCCAAGATAGAGGGCAGGGGAGGGCTTTCTTT. Its protein product is CASSQDRGQGRAFF.

V usage is TRBV13 and J usage is TRBJ2-5; the D gene is possibly TRBD2 (5 bases). Trimming removed 5 bases from V and 2 bases from J, with 21 bases in between. In germline, CDR1 is PRHDT, CDR2 FYEKMQ (reference sequence). The CDR3 is made up of 17 amino acids. CDR3 nucleotides: TGTGCCAGCAGCCGACTTGGGATGGGCGGAGGACAAGAGACCCAGTACTTC. Its translation is CASSRLGMGGGQETQYF.